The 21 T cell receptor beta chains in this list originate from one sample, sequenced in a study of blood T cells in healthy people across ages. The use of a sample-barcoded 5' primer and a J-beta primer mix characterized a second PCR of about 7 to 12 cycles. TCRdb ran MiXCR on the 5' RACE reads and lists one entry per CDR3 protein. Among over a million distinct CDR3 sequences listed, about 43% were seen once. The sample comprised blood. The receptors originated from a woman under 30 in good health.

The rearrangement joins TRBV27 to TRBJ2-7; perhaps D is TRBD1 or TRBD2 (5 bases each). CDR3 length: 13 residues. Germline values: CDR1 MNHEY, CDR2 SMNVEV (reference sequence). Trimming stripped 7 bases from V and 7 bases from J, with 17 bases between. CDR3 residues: CASTGTDGNEQYF. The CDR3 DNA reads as TGTGCCAGCACTGGGACCGATGGGAATGAGCAGTACTTC.

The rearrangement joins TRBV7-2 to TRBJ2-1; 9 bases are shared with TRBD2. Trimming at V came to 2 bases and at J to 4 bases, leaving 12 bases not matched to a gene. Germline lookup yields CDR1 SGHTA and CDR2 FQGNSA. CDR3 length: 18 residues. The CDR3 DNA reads TGTGCCAGCAGCTTACGGTTGAGAGGCGGGGGGGTATACAATGAGCAGTTCTTC. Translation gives CASSLRLRGGGVYNEQFF.

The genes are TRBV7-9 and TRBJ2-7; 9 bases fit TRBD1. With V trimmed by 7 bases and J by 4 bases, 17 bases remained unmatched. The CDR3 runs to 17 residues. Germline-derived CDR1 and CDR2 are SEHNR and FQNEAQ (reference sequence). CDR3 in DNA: TGTGCCAGCATGGAGACGGGACAGGGCGTTCTTGGGTACGAGCAGTACTTC. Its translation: CASMETGQGVLGYEQYF.

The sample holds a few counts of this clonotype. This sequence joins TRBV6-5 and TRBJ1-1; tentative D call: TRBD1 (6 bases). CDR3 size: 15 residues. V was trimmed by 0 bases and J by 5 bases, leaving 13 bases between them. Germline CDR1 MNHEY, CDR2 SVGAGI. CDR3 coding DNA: TGTGCCAGCAGTTACTCGGCACAGGGTGGGACTGAAGCTTTCTTT. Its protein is CASSYSAQGGTEAFF.

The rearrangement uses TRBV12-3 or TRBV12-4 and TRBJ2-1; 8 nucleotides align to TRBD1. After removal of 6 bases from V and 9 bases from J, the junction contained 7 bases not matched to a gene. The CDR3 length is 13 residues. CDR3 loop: CASSLGQGSEQFF. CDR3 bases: TGTGCCAGCAGCCTAGGACAGGGTAGTGAGCAGTTCTTC.

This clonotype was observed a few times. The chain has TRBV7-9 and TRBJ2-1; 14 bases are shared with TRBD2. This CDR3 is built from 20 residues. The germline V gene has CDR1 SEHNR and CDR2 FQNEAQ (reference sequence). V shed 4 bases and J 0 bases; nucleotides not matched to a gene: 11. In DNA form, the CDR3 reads TGTGCCAGCAGCTCCCACCCGGGACTAGCGGGGGCGCGCTCCTACAATGAGCAGTTCTTC. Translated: CASSSHPGLAGARSYNEQFF.

As DNA, the CDR3 is TGTGCCAGCAGCCAAGTCGCTGAAAACTACAATGAGCAGTTCTTC. This translates into CASSQVAENYNEQFF. The rearrangement uses TRBV3-1 and TRBJ2-1; D is unclear. V lost 1 base to trimming and J lost 3 bases, with 10 bases between them. CDR1 and CDR2 (germline): LGHDT, YNNKEL (reference sequence). The CDR3 covers 15 residues.

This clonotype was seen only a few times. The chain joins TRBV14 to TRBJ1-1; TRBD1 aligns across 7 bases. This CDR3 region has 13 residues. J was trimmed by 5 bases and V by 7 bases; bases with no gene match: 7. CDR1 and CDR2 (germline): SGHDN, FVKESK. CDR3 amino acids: CASTYTGATEAFF. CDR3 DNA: TGTGCCAGCACCTACACAGGGGCGACTGAAGCTTTCTTT. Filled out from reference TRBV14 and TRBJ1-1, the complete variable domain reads EAGVTQFPSHSVIEKGQTVTLRCDPISGHDNLYWYRRVMGKEIKFLLHFVKESKQDESGMPNNRFLAERTGGTYSTLKVQPAELEDSGVYFCASTYTGATEAFFGQGTRLTVV.

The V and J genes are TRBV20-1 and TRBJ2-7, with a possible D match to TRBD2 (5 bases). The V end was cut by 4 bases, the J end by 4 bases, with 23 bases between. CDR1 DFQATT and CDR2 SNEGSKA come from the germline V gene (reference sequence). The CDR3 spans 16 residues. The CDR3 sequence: CSANGPGGSGGYEQYF. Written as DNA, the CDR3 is TGCAGTGCTAATGGCCCCGGTGGAAGCGGAGGTTACGAGCAGTACTTC.

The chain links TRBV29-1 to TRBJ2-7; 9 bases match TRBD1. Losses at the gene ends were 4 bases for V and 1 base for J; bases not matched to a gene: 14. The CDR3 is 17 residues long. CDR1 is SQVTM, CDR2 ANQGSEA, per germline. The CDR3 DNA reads TGCAGCGTTGGGGGGGGACAGGGAACGATGGGATCCTACGAGCAGTACTTC. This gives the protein CSVGGGQGTMGSYEQYF.

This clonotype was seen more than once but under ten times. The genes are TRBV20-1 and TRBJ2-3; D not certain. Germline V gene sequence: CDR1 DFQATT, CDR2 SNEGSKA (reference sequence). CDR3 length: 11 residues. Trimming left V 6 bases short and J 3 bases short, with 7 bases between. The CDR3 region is CSARPTDTQYF. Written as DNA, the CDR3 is TGCAGTGCGCGGCCAACAGATACGCAGTATTTT.

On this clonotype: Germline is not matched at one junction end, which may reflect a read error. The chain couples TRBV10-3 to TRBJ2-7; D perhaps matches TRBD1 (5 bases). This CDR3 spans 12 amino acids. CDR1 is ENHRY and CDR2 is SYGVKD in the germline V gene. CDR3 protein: CAISDDSYGQYF. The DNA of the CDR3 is TGTGCCATCAGTGACGACAGCTACGGGCAGTACTTC.

This chain's CDR3 is CASSFLTSGSGNEQYF. CDR3 coding DNA: TGTGCCAGCAGTTTTTTAACTAGCGGGAGCGGGAATGAGCAGTACTTC. The rearrangement joins TRBV12-3 or TRBV12-4 to TRBJ2-7; 11 bases match TRBD2. There are 16 residues in the CDR3. Unmatched junction bases numbered 11, after V lost 3 bases and J lost 7 bases.

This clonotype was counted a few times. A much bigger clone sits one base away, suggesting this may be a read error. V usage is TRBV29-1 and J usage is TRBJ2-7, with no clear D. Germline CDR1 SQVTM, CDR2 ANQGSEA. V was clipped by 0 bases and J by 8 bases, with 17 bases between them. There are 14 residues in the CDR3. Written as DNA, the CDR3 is TGCAGCGTTGAAGATGGCAGCTCCAGATACAAGCAGTACTTC. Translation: CSVEDGSSRYKQYF.

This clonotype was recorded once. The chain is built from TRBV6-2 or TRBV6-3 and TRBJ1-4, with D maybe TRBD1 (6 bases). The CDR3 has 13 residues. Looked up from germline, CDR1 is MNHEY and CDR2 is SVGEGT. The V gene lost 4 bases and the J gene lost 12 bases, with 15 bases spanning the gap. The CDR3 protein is CASSSNPGQELFF. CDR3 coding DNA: TGTGCCAGCAGTTCTAATCCGGGACAAGAACTGTTTTTT.

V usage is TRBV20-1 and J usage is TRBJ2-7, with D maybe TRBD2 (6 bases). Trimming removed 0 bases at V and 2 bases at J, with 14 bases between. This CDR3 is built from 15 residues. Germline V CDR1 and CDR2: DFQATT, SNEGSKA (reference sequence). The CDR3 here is CSARDAGTGTYEQYF. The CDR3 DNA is TGCAGTGCTAGAGATGCGGGGACGGGAACCTACGAGCAGTACTTC.

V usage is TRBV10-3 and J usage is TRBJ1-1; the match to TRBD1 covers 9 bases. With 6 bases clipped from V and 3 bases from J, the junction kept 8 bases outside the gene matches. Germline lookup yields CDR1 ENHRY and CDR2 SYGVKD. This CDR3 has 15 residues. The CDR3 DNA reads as TGTGCCATCAGCGGGGACAGGGAAGGGGACACTGAAGCTTTCTTT. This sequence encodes CAISGDREGDTEAFF.

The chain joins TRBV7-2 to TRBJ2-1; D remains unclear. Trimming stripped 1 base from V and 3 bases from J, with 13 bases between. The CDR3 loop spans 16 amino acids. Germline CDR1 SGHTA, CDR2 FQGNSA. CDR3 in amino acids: CASSLVPDPHYNEQFF. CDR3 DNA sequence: TGTGCCAGCAGCTTAGTCCCGGACCCCCACTACAATGAGCAGTTCTTC. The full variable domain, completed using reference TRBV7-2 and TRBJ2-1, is GAGVSQSPSNKVTEKGKDVELRCDPISGHTALYWYRQSLGQGLEFLIYFQGNSAPDKSGLPSDRFSAERTGGSVSTLTIQRTQQEDSAVYLCASSLVPDPHYNEQFFGPGTRLTVL.

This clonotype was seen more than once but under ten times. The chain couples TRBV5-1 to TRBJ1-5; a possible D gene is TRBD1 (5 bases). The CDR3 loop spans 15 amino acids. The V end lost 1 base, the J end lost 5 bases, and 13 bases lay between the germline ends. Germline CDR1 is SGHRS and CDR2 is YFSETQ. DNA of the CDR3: TGCGCCAGCAGCTTGACAGGCCGCTGGGATCAGCCCCAGCATTTT. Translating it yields CASSLTGRWDQPQHF.

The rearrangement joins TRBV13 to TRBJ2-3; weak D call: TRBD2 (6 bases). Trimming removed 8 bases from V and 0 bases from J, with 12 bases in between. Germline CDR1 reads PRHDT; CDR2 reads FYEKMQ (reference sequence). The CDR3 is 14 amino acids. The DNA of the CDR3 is TGTGCCAGCGTTCGGGGGACTAGCACAGATACGCAGTATTTT. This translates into CASVRGTSTDTQYF. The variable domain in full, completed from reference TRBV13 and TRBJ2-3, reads AAGVIQSPRHLIKEKRETATLKCYPIPRHDTVYWYQQGPGQDPQFLISFYEKMQSDKGSIPDRFSAQQFSDYHSELNMSSLELGDSALYFCASVRGTSTDTQYFGPGTRLTVL.

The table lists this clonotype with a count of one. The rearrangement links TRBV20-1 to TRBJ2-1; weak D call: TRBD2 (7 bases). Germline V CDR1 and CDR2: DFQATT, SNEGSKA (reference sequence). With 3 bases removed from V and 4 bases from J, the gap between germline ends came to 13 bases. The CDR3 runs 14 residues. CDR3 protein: CSASPGGKYNEQFF. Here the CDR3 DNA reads TGCAGTGCTAGTCCGGGGGGCAAATACAATGAGCAGTTCTTC.